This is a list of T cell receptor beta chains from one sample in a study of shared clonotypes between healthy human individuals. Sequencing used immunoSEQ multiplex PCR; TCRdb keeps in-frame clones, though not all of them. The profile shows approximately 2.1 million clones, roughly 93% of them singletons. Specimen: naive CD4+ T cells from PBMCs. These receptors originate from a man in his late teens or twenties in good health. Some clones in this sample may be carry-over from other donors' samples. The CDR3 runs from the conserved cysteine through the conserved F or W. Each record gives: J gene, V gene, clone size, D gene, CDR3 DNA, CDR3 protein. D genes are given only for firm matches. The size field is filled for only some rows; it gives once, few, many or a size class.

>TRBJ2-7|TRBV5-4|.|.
TGTGCCAGCAGCTTTCGCGGAGCGTACTACGAGCAGTACTTC
CASSFRGAYYEQYF
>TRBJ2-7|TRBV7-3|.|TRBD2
TGTGCCAGCAGCCGCGGGGGTGGGGACGAGCAGTACTTC
CASSRGGGDEQYF
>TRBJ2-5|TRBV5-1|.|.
TGCGCCAGCAGCCGAATTTCTGTGGGGCAAGAGACCCAGTACTTC
CASSRISVGQETQYF
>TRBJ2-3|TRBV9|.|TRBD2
TGTGCCAGCAGCCTCATGCGTGGGGCGGGAGGGGCTCCAGATACGCAGTATTTT
CASSLMRGAGGAPDTQYF
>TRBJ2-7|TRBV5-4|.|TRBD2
TGTGCCAGCAGCGCGGGACTAGTCGGCGGGGAGCAGTACTTC
CASSAGLVGGEQYF
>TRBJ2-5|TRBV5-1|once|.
TGCGCCAGCAGCCCACGAACCCGACAAGAGACCCAGTACTTC
CASSPRTRQETQYF
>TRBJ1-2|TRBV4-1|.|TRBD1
TGCGCCAGCAGCCAACGGGACAGATATGGCTACACCTTC
CASSQRDRYGYTF
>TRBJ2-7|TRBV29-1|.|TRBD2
TGCAGCGTTGAGTTAGCGGGAGGGGTCTCCTACGAGCAGTACTTC
CSVELAGGVSYEQYF
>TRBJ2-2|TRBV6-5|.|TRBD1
TGTGCCAGCCTCCGGGACAGGTACACCGGGGAGCTGTTTTTT
CASLRDRYTGELFF
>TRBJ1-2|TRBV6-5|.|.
TGTGCCAGCAGTGTTGAAACTGGAAGGGGCGGCTACACCTTC
CASSVETGRGGYTF
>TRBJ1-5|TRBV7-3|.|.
TGTGCCAGCAGCTCCCAGGGTGGTCAGCCCCAGCATTTT
CASSSQGGQPQHF
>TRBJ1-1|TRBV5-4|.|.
TGTGCCAGCAGCCTTAGGGGGTATGGTGGAACTGAAGCTTTCTTT
CASSLRGYGGTEAFF
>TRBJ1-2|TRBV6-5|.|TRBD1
TGTGCCAGCAGCCGCGGGACAGTAGGTGACTATGGCTACACCTTC
CASSRGTVGDYGYTF
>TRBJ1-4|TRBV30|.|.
TGTGCCTCCCCGATGGGGAAAACTAATGAAAAACTGTTTTTT
CASPMGKTNEKLFF
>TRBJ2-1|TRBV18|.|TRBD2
TGTGCCAGCTCACCTTTTCGCGGGGGAAACTACAATGAGCAGTTCTTC
CASSPFRGGNYNEQFF
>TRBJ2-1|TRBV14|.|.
TGTGCCAGCAGCCAAGGGGGTCCTAGGGCCTACAATGAGCAGTTCTTC
CASSQGGPRAYNEQFF
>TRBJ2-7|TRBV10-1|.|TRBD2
TGCGCCAGCAGTGTACAAGAAACCTCGACTAGCGAAGATTTCTACGAGCAGTACTTC
CASSVQETSTSEDFYEQYF
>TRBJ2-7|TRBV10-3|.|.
TGTGCCATCAGTGAGTCCAGGCAGGCAAGATACGAGCAGTACTTC
CAISESRQARYEQYF
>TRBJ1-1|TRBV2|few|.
TGTGCCAGCAGAGTGACTGAAGCTTTCTTT
CASRVTEAFF
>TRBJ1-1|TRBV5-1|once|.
TGCGCCAGCAGCTTTGAAAGGGGACCGAACACTGAAGCTTTCTTT
CASSFERGPNTEAFF
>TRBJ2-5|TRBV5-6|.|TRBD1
TGTGCCAGCAGCTGGGGACAGGGAGGCAGGCAGTACTTC
CASSWGQGGRQYF
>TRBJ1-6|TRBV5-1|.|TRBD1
TGCGCCAGCAGGGACAGGGTTGATTCACCCCTCCACTTT
CASRDRVDSPLHF
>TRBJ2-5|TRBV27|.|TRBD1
TGTGCCAGCAGTTTATCCGCAGGGGGCTACGAGACCCAGTACTTC
CASSLSAGGYETQYF
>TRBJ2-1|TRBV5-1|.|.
TGCGCCAGCAGCCCCCAACTTAACAATGAGCAGTTCTTC
CASSPQLNNEQFF
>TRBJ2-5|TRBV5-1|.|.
TGCGCCAGCAGCTTGGCAAAGGGCAACCAAGAGACCCAGTACTTC
CASSLAKGNQETQYF
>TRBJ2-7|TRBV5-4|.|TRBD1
TGTGCCAGCCATCCGGGGACAGGGCGAGTTAACGAGCAGTACTTC
CASHPGTGRVNEQYF
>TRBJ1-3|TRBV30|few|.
TGTGCCTGGAGCTCTGGAAACACCATATATTTT
CAWSSGNTIYF
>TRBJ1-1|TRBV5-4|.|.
TGTGCCAGCAGCTGGACGGGAGAGAACACTGAAGCTTTCTTT
CASSWTGENTEAFF
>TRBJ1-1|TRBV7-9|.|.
TGTGCCAGCAGACCAACTCAGGTAGTTACTGAAGCTTTCTTT
CASRPTQVVTEAFF
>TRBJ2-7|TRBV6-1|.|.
TGTGCCAGCAGTGAAACCCGCTACGAGCAGTACTTC
CASSETRYEQYF
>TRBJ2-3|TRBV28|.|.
TGTGCCAGCAGTCCGGCCGGGGGTACGCAGTATTTT
CASSPAGGTQYF
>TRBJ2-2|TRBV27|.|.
TGTGCCAGCAGTGATCGGACAGTTACCGGGGAGCTGTTTTTT
CASSDRTVTGELFF
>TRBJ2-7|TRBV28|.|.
TGTGCCAGCAGTTTCCAGGGATTCTACGAGCAGTACTTC
CASSFQGFYEQYF
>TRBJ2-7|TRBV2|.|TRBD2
TGTGCCAGCAGTGAAGGGGGCGGGGGAACCTACGAGCAGTACTTC
CASSEGGGGTYEQYF
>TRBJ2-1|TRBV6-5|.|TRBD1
TGTGCCAGCAGTCAGGGGGACAGTGAGCAGTTCTTC
CASSQGDSEQFF
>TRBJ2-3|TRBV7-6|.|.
TGTGCCAGCAGCTTCAACTCCCCGGGCATCGCAGATACGCAGTATTTT
CASSFNSPGIADTQYF
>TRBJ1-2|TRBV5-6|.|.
TGTGCCAGCAGCTTGGGAGGGGGGCTTGCCTATGGCTACACCTTC
CASSLGGGLAYGYTF
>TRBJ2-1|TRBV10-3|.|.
TGTGCCATCAGTGAGGGGCAGAACCAGTTCTTC
CAISEGQNQFF
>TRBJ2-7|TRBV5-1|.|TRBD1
TGCGCCAGCAAGGGACAGGGGGCTCTCTACGAGCAGTACTTC
CASKGQGALYEQYF
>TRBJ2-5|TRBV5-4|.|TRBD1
TGTGCCAGCAGCTTAACCGGGACAGAGCAAGAGACCCAGTACTTC
CASSLTGTEQETQYF
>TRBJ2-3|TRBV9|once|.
TGTGCCAGCAGCCCGCAACCGGGACTCGTCCGGGATACGCAGTATTTT
CASSPQPGLVRDTQYF
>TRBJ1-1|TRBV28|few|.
TGTGCCAGCAGTTTCGCCAGGCAGAACACTGAAGCTTTCTTT
CASSFARQNTEAFF
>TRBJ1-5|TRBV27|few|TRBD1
TGTGCCAGCAGTCCAGACAGGGGGCCCCAGCATTTT
CASSPDRGPQHF
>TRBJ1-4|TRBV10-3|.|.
TGTGCCATCAGCACAACAGGGAGTAATGAAAAACTGTTTTTT
CAISTTGSNEKLFF
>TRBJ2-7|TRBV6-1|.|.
TGTGCCAGCAGGTGGGGGGGCGGCTACGAGCAGTACTTC
CASRWGGGYEQYF
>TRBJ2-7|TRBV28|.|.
TGTGCCAGCAGTTTCAACGGGGCAGCCCGATGGGGCGAGCAGTACTTC
CASSFNGAARWGEQYF
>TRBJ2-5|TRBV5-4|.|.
TGTGCCAGCAGCTCGGGAGCCGCACAAGAGACCCAGTACTTC
CASSSGAAQETQYF
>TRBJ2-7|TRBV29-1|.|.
TGCAGCGTTGTGAGGGGATCCTACGAGCAGTACTTC
CSVVRGSYEQYF
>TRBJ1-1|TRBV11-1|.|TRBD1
TGTGCCAGCAGCTTAGGGGGACAGGGTTCCCCTGAAGCTTTCTTT
CASSLGGQGSPEAFF